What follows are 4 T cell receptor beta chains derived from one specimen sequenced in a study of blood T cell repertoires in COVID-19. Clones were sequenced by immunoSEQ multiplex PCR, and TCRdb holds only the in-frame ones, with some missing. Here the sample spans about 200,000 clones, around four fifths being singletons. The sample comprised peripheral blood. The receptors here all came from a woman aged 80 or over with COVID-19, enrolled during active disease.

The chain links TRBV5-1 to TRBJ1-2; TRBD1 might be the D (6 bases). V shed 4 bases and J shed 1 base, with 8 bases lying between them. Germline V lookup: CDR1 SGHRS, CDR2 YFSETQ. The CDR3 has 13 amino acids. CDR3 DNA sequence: TGCGCCAGCAGCCTGGACAGTAACTATGGCTACACCTTC. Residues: CASSLDSNYGYTF.

CDR3 sequence (DNA): TGTGCCAGCAGCTTTTGGGGGGGCTACAATGAGCAGTTCTTC. Translating it yields CASSFWGGYNEQFF. The chain has TRBV13 and TRBJ2-1; TRBD2 matches at 7 bases. Germline V gives CDR1 PRHDT, CDR2 FYEKMQ (reference sequence). The V gene end was trimmed by 3 bases and the J gene end by 3 bases; junction bases not matched to a gene: 2. This CDR3 contains 14 residues.

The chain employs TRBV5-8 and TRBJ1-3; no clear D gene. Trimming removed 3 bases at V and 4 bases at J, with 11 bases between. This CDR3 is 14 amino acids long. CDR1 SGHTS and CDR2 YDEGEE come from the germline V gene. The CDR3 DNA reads TGTGCCAGCAGCTCGGCGACTCTAGGAAACACCATATATTTT. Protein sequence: CASSSATLGNTIYF.

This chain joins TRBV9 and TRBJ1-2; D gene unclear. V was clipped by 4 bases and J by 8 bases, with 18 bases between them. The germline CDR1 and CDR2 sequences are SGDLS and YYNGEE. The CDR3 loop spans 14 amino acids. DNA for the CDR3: TGTGCCAGCAGCTCCGCCCGATACACGGGGGGCTACACCTTC. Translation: CASSSARYTGGYTF.